This passage covers 32 T cell receptor beta chains from one sample sequenced in a study of cytomegalovirus exposure and HLA in healthy donors. The study ran its PCR with 60 Vbeta and 13 Jbeta primers. The table came from immunoSEQ multiplex PCR; TCRdb's copy has only in-frame clones and leaves some out. Here the sample spans approximately 180,000 clones, roughly 80% being singletons. Sequencing used PBMCs. These receptors came from a man aged 18 to 29 in good health and CMV-seronegative.

The J gene is TRBJ2-7, the V gene TRBV28, with 11 bases lining up with TRBD2. In germline, CDR1 is MDHEN, CDR2 SYDVKM. This CDR3 has 16 residues. The V and J ends lost 7 bases and 3 bases, in that order; junction bases with no gene match: 11. The CDR3 DNA is TGTGCCAGCACACCTCTCGGGGGACTAGCGGTCTACGAGCAGTACTTC. Translated: CASTPLGGLAVYEQYF.

The chain links TRBV15 to TRBJ2-1; TRBD2 matches at 10 bases. The CDR3 sequence is 14 residues long. Looked up from germline, CDR1 is LNHNV and CDR2 is YYDKDF (reference sequence). J gave up 7 bases and V 6 bases, and 6 bases lay outside the gene matches. The CDR3 nucleotides read TGTGCCACCAGGGCTAGCGGGAGAGGGAATGAGCAGTTCTTC. This sequence encodes CATRASGRGNEQFF.

CDR3 nucleotides: TGCAGCGCCGCTGAGGGGGCCTACAATGAGCAGTTCTTC. Translated, it gives CSAAEGAYNEQFF. This chain links TRBV29-1 with TRBJ2-1, with a weak D call TRBD1 (6 bases). Trimming shortened V by 7 bases and J by 2 bases, and 12 bases separated the two germline ends. Germline values: CDR1 SQVTM, CDR2 ANQGSEA. The CDR3 length is 13 residues.

This clone has only a few counts. At one boundary the junction diverges from the germline segment, which might be a read error. CDR3 coding DNA: TGTTCCAGCAGCTTAGAAGCTGGCTACACCTTC. Protein: CSSSLEAGYTF. This chain uses TRBV7-9 with TRBJ1-2; D is unresolved. This CDR3 has 11 residues. The germline gives CDR1 SEHNR, CDR2 FQNEAQ (reference sequence).

This clone was seen only a few times. The genes are TRBV5-4 and TRBJ2-7; D perhaps matches TRBD1 (5 bases). Trimming pared 4 bases from V and 0 bases from J, leaving 11 bases between. CDR1 and CDR2 (germline): SGHNT, YYREEE (reference sequence). This CDR3 is built from 14 residues. The CDR3 spells CASSPWGSSYEQYF. CDR3 sequence (DNA): TGTGCCAGCAGCCCCTGGGGCAGCTCCTACGAGCAGTACTTC. Complete variable domain (other parts from reference TRBV5-4 and TRBJ2-7): ETGVTQSPTHLIKTRGQQVTLRCSSQSGHNTVSWYQQALGQGPQFIFQYYREEENGRGNFPPRFSGLQFPNYSSELNVNALELDDSALYLCASSPWGSSYEQYFGPGTRLTVT.

The genes are TRBV6-6 and TRBJ2-3; unclear D gene. The germline gives CDR1 MNHNY, CDR2 SVGAGI (reference sequence). The CDR3 is 13 residues long. The V end was cut by 3 bases, the J end by 8 bases, with 12 bases between. This CDR3 reads CASSYQTPGTQYF. CDR3 DNA sequence: TGTGCCAGCAGTTATCAGACTCCCGGTACGCAGTATTTT.

J is TRBJ2-1 and V is TRBV28, with D tentatively TRBD2 (5 bases). This CDR3 has 14 residues. The V end lost 5 bases, the J end lost 0 bases, and 8 bases lay between the germline ends. Germline V gene lookup returns CDR1 MDHEN and CDR2 SYDVKM. The CDR3 spells CASSPGSSYNEQFF. DNA of the CDR3: TGTGCCAGCAGTCCGGGGAGCTCCTACAATGAGCAGTTCTTC.

The rearrangement uses TRBV6-5 and TRBJ2-1, with 9 nucleotides matching TRBD1. Germline CDR1 MNHEY, CDR2 SVGAGI. Trimming removed 2 bases from V and 8 bases from J; junction bases left unmatched: 7. This CDR3 has 15 amino acids. The CDR3 reads CASSYGQGWRDEQFF. As DNA, the CDR3 is TGTGCCAGCAGTTACGGACAGGGGTGGAGGGATGAGCAGTTCTTC.

V is TRBV6-5 and J is TRBJ1-1, with D perhaps matching TRBD1 (6 bases). Looked up from germline, CDR1 is MNHEY and CDR2 is SVGAGI. CDR3 length equals 13 residues. V lost 7 bases and J 4 bases, leaving 13 bases between the germline ends. The CDR3 DNA sequence: TGTGCCAGCACGAGGGGGTGGGGCACTGAAGCTTTCTTT. This encodes CASTRGWGTEAFF.

The CDR3 sequence is CASSAGYSPLHF. CDR3 in DNA: TGTGCCAGCAGCGCTGGCTATTCACCCCTCCACTTT. The rearrangement links TRBV25-1 to TRBJ1-6; D not resolved. The CDR3 consists of 12 residues. The V end was cut by 6 bases, the J end by 8 bases, with 8 bases between. Per the germline V gene, CDR1 is MGHDK and CDR2 is SYGVNS.

The CDR3 here is CASRGQGDTEAFF. Here the CDR3 DNA reads TGTGCCAGCAGGGGACAGGGAGACACTGAAGCTTTCTTT. The chain links TRBV7-6 to TRBJ1-1, with TRBD1 matching over 9 bases. The V and J ends lost 6 bases and 3 bases, in that order; junction bases with no gene match: 2. This CDR3 is 13 amino acids long. CDR1 is SGHVS and CDR2 is FNYEAQ in the germline V gene.

This clone was counted between two and nine times. The V gene is TRBV6-1, the J gene TRBJ1-1; D might be TRBD1 (6 bases). This CDR3 has 14 amino acids. Trimming stripped 6 bases from V and 5 bases from J, with 16 bases between. CDR1 is MNHNS, CDR2 SASEGT, per germline. CDR3 nucleotide sequence: TGTGCCAGCAGCCCTTCAGACAGGAGGACTGAAGCTTTCTTT. It codes for CASSPSDRRTEAFF.

The J gene is TRBJ2-7, the V gene TRBV28; unclear D gene. V was pared by 5 bases and J by 0 bases, with 11 bases between. This CDR3 contains 14 residues. Germline assignment: CDR1 MDHEN and CDR2 SYDVKM. The CDR3 is CASSLGPASYEQYF. CDR3 DNA sequence: TGTGCCAGCAGTCTGGGCCCCGCCTCCTACGAGCAGTACTTC.

The chain is built from TRBV4-1 and TRBJ1-6; tentatively, D is TRBD1 (6 bases). V gave up 4 bases and J gave up 9 bases, with 16 bases separating them. The CDR3 runs to 15 residues. Germline V gene sequence: CDR1 MGHRA, CDR2 YSYEKL. The CDR3 DNA reads TGCGCCAGCAGCCTACAGGGAGTCTTAAGTTCACCCCTCCACTTT. The encoded protein is CASSLQGVLSSPLHF.

The chain has TRBV11-3 and TRBJ1-1; TRBD1 matches at 11 bases. This CDR3 contains 15 residues. The V gene's germline CDR1 is SGHNT and CDR2 YENEEA. The V and J ends lost 5 bases and 4 bases, in that order; junction bases with no gene match: 6. The CDR3 loop reads CASSVGQGAVTEAFF. CDR3 nucleotide sequence: TGTGCCAGCAGCGTCGGACAGGGGGCGGTCACTGAAGCTTTCTTT.

The chain combines TRBV7-9 with TRBJ2-5; D might be TRBD1 (5 bases). Looked up from germline, CDR1 is SEHNR and CDR2 is FQNEAQ (reference sequence). V lost 8 bases, J lost 2 bases, and 12 bases lay in between. The CDR3 totals 13 residues. The CDR3 here is CASVGQGQETQYF. The CDR3 DNA reads as TGTGCCAGCGTAGGGCAGGGTCAAGAGACCCAGTACTTC.

This clone showed up just once. The chain recombines TRBV7-3 with TRBJ2-6; D is unresolved. The CDR3 extends over 15 amino acids. V lost 2 bases and J lost 2, with 7 bases in between. Germline V lookup: CDR1 SGHTA, CDR2 FQGTGA. The CDR3 DNA reads as TGTGCCAGCAGCTTAGCGTCTACTGGGGCCAACGTCCTGACTTTC. Translating it yields CASSLASTGANVLTF.

This chain connects TRBV10-3 to TRBJ1-2; no reliable D call. With 2 bases removed from V and 5 bases from J, the gap between germline ends came to 12 bases. Germline values: CDR1 ENHRY, CDR2 SYGVKD. This CDR3 comprises 14 residues. Here the CDR3 reads CAISEATIVYGYTF. DNA of the CDR3: TGTGCCATCAGTGAGGCGACAATAGTGTATGGCTACACCTTC.

The CDR3 DNA follows: TGTGCCAGTAGTATAGGCCCCCCCAATGGCGGACAGCCCCAGCATTTT. This gives the protein CASSIGPPNGGQPQHF. This rearrangement joins TRBV19 to TRBJ1-5; D gene uncertain. The V gene lost 1 base and the J gene lost 7 bases, with 17 bases spanning the gap. Germline CDR1 LNHDA, CDR2 SQIVND (reference sequence). CDR3 length: 16 residues.

The chain has TRBV20-1 and TRBJ1-1; possibly TRBD1 for D (6 bases). The CDR3 covers 11 residues. Germline-derived CDR1 and CDR2 are DFQATT and SNEGSKA (reference sequence). V lost 5 bases, J lost 5 bases, and 9 bases lay in between. The CDR3 protein is CSAWGLTEAFF. In DNA form, the CDR3 reads TGCAGTGCTTGGGGGCTGACTGAAGCTTTCTTT.

The chain recombines TRBV9 with TRBJ1-1, with a weak D call TRBD1 (5 bases). Germline V lookup: CDR1 SGDLS, CDR2 YYNGEE. V was shortened by 4 bases and J by 0 bases, with 13 bases between the two germline ends. The CDR3 has 15 amino acids. The CDR3 reads CASSLGGGMNTEAFF. The DNA of the CDR3 is TGTGCCAGCAGCCTCGGTGGGGGGATGAACACTGAAGCTTTCTTT.

As for this clone: One end of the junction varies from germline; a read error may be responsible. This rearrangement joins TRBV7-7 to TRBJ1-1, with unresolved D. CDR3 length: 13 residues. Germline assignment: CDR1 SSHAT and CDR2 FNYEAQ (reference sequence). CDR3 in amino acids: CASSLVRNTEAFF. The CDR3 nucleotides read TGTGCTAGCAGCTTAGTTAGGAACACTGAAGCTTTCTTT.

This clone was seen only once. This chain connects TRBV9 to TRBJ2-7; TRBD1 agrees at 10 bases. With 3 bases clipped from V and 7 bases from J, the junction kept 10 bases outside the gene matches. This CDR3 is 15 amino acids long. Looked up from germline, CDR1 is SGDLS and CDR2 is YYNGEE. The CDR3 spells CASSADPGTGVEQYF. CDR3 DNA sequence: TGTGCCAGCAGCGCAGACCCCGGGACAGGGGTTGAGCAGTACTTC.

This clone appeared a single time. The chain uses TRBV5-4 and TRBJ1-2; D unresolved. The V gene's germline CDR1 is SGHNT and CDR2 YYREEE (reference sequence). V lost 0 bases and J lost 6, with 18 bases in between. The CDR3 has 16 amino acids. The CDR3 DNA follows: TGTGCCAGCAGCTTGGATCCGATACCCTTCGAGGATGGCTACACCTTC. It specifies CASSLDPIPFEDGYTF.

This chain uses TRBV6-1 with TRBJ2-3, with D unresolved. Germline V gene lookup returns CDR1 MNHNS and CDR2 SASEGT. Trimming pared 9 bases from V and 4 bases from J, leaving 14 bases between. The CDR3 sequence is 13 residues long. DNA for the CDR3: TGTGCCAGTGAACAGATTTCCGCAGATACGCAGTATTTT. It specifies CASEQISADTQYF.

The chain is built from TRBV7-8 and TRBJ2-7, with D possibly TRBD2 on 5 matching bases. The germline gives CDR1 SGHVS, CDR2 FQNEAQ. V shed 2 bases and J shed 6 bases, with 14 bases lying between them. The CDR3 runs 14 residues. CDR3 nucleotide sequence: TGTGCCAGCAGCTTAATTGGCGGTAGCGCCGAGCAGTACTTC. This encodes CASSLIGGSAEQYF.

This chain connects TRBV7-6 to TRBJ2-1; D unresolved. Trimming left V 7 bases short and J 3 bases short, with 19 bases between. The length of the CDR3 is 16 residues. Germline assignment: CDR1 SGHVS and CDR2 FNYEAQ. The CDR3 loop reads CASTPWSPPNYNEQFF. The CDR3 DNA sequence: TGTGCCAGCACCCCGTGGAGTCCCCCAAACTACAATGAGCAGTTCTTC.

This chain links TRBV15 with TRBJ2-5, with TRBD2 identical over 9 bases. CDR1 is LNHNV and CDR2 is YYDKDF in the germline V gene (reference sequence). The J segment lost 5 bases and the V segment lost 4 bases, leaving 17 bases of the junction unmatched. CDR3 length: 18 amino acids. The CDR3 loop is CATSIAGGAGGFGETQYF. CDR3 nucleotides: TGTGCCACCAGCATCGCCGGGGGGGCGGGAGGGTTCGGGGAGACCCAGTACTTC.

The rearrangement uses TRBV7-3 and TRBJ2-1, with D possibly matching TRBD2 (6 bases). The CDR3 loop spans 15 amino acids. CDR1 is SGHTA and CDR2 is FQGTGA in the germline V gene. V was cut by 5 bases and J by 7 bases, with 18 bases left in between. CDR3 DNA: TGTGCCAGCAGCCCCCGACTAGTTGCTTATAATGAGCAGTTCTTC. Its protein product is CASSPRLVAYNEQFF.

The CDR3 DNA sequence: TGTGCCAGCAGAGATGACAGGAACTCCTACGAGCAGTACTTC. Translated, it gives CASRDDRNSYEQYF. J is TRBJ2-7 and V is TRBV5-6; D may be TRBD1 (6 bases). V lost 5 bases, J lost 0 bases, and 12 bases lay in between. The CDR3 has 14 residues. In germline, CDR1 is SGHDT, CDR2 YYEEEE. Together with reference TRBV5-6 and TRBJ2-7, the CDR3 gives the full variable domain: DAGVTQSPTHLIKTRGQQVTLRCSPKSGHDTVSWYQQALGQGPQFIFQYYEEEERQRGNFPDRFSGHQFPNYSSELNVNALLLGDSALYLCASRDDRNSYEQYFGPGTRLTVT.

The rearrangement joins TRBV5-6 to TRBJ1-5; D is unresolved. This CDR3 is 16 amino acids long. Trimming took off 0 bases at V and 4 bases at J, with 14 bases between the two ends. Germline V gives CDR1 SGHDT, CDR2 YYEEEE. CDR3 nucleotides: TGTGCCAGCAGCTTGGGCCCGTGGGCCAAAAATCAGCCCCAGCATTTT. As protein: CASSLGPWAKNQPQHF.

This chain connects TRBV15 to TRBJ2-7; 8 bases map to TRBD1. Per germline, CDR1 LNHNV and CDR2 YYDKDF (reference sequence). CDR3 size: 15 residues. V dropped 1 base and J dropped 0; count of bases not matched to a gene: 2. CDR3 protein: CATSRGGTGSYEQYF. CDR3 coding DNA: TGTGCCACCAGCAGAGGTGGGACAGGCTCCTACGAGCAGTACTTC. Full variable domain (missing parts from reference TRBV15 and TRBJ2-7): DAMVIQNPRYQVTQFGKPVTLSCSQTLNHNVMYWYQQKSSQAPKLLFHYYDKDFNNEADTPDNFQSRRPNTSFCFLDIRSPGLGDTAMYLCATSRGGTGSYEQYFGPGTRLTVT.